The 4 T cell receptor beta chains presented below share a single source sample, sequenced in a study of T cell clonality in common variable immunodeficiency. Libraries were prepared by immunoSEQ multiplex PCR; TCRdb keeps only in-frame clonotypes and omits some of them. The sample yields under 35,000 clones, without any singletons. Sequencing used peripheral blood mononuclear cells. The origin of the receptors is a person aged 18 to 75 in good health.

This clone was recorded at least ten times. The read gets to within 3 residues of the CDR3 end, and the germline J gene fills in the rest. The chain employs TRBV2 and TRBJ1-2; possibly TRBD1 for D (5 bases). Trimming took 7 bases from V and 5 from J, leaving 11 bases between them. Germline CDR1 SNHLY, CDR2 FYNNEI. CDR3 size: 12 residues. The CDR3 reads CASTLREYGYTF. CDR3 DNA, as far as it was read: TGTGCCAGCACGCTCAGGGAGTATGGC.

This clone was seen a few times. The sequence runs out 3 residues before the end of the CDR3; the remainder is reconstructed from the germline J gene. This rearrangement joins TRBV18 to TRBJ1-2, with D uncertain. The CDR3 spans 12 residues. Germline CDR1 is KGHSH and CDR2 is LQKENI. CDR3 region: CASSPTSYDYTF. CDR3 DNA (partial): TGTGCCAGCTCACCAACCTCCTACGAC.

This clone was seen many times. The read stops 3 residues short of the end of the CDR3; the missing end is completed from the germline J gene. The chain is built from TRBV5-1 and TRBJ1-6, with D perhaps matching TRBD1 (6 bases). This CDR3 contains 16 residues. CDR1 is SGHRS and CDR2 is YFSETQ in the germline V gene. Trimming pared 6 bases from V and 0 bases from J, leaving 13 bases between. CDR3 DNA (partial): TGCGCCAGCACCCCAGGAGGGGGCTCCTATAATTCACCC. It codes for CASTPGGGSYNSP. Given in full, the CDR3 is CASTPGGGSYNSPLHF.

This clone appeared a few times. Compared with germline, one end of the junction differs, possibly owing to a read error. The CDR3 end is not reached by the read, which stops 3 residues before it; the germline J gene fills it in. This specimen includes other DNA sequences encoding the same CDR3. V usage is TRBV30 and J usage is TRBJ1-3; D is undetermined. The CDR3 runs to 14 residues. Germline V gene sequence: CDR1 GTSNPN, CDR2 SVGIG (reference sequence). The CDR3 here is CAWSIGGSGNTIYF. The covered CDR3 bases are TGTGCCTGGAGTATCGGAGGGTCTGGAAACACA.